This T cell receptor (beta chain) appears in the sequencing data of a study of PD-L1 blockade in urothelial cancer. Across the whole study: From 2014, patients received atezolizumab, given as 1,200 mg intravenously every 3 weeks. Treatment start was followed by blood analysis at 3 weeks (second dose) and again at 6 weeks.

Germline V CDR1 and CDR2: SGDLS, YYNGEE. The CDR3 is made up of 20 amino acids. V gave up 4 bases and J gave up 4 bases; unmatched junction bases: 13. The time point was: pretreatment peripheral blood. Each patient supplied 1 to 8 pretreatment and on-treatment samples. Using immunoSEQ multiplex PCR, the repertoire was profiled, and TCRdb retains in-frame clones only, with some absent. In the table there are about 95,000 clones, around 90% of which are singletons. Study-wide findings and caveats: Expansion of tumor-associated blood clones at 3 weeks was greater in durable-benefit patients.

In regard to this clone: Its specificity is unknown.

The chain couples TRBV9 to TRBJ2-2; 16 bases are a match to TRBD2. Sample: PBMCs, taken around atezolizumab (anti-PD-L1) treatment. The clonotype originates from a man in his 60s with urothelial cancer. The CDR3 region has the DNA TGTGCCAGCAGCCCCGGGACTAGCGGGAGGGCCAGGTGGGCCACCGGGGAGCTGTTTTTT. Its translation: CASSPGTSGRARWATGELFF.